A selection of T cell receptor beta chains follows, all from one sample in a study of T-cell memory formation after mild COVID-19. TCRdb re-analysed the 5' RACE reads in MiXCR, keeping a single row per CDR3 protein. The sample has 350,000 to 500,000 distinct CDR3 sequences, 20% to 25% seen once. Material for sequencing was PBMCs or a T cell subset sorted from them (not recorded which). The receptors were sampled from an adult woman who had mild COVID-19 (a few samples of this study predate the infection). Cell type and time point are not known. The CDR3 runs from the conserved cysteine through the conserved F or W. A D gene is named only where the DNA matches it firmly. A row's size may be missing; if present it is once, few, many or a size class.

>TRBV6-5|.|TRBJ2-1|TRBD2
CATHRLAGGSNEQFF
TGTGCCACCCATAGACTAGCGGGGGGATCCAATGAGCAGTTCTTC
>TRBV9|few|TRBJ2-1|TRBD2
CASSVGLSGVGDNEQFF
TGTGCCAGCAGCGTTGGCCTGAGCGGGGTAGGGGACAATGAGCAGTTCTTC
>TRBV7-9|.|TRBJ2-1|TRBD2
CASSLTRAGGYNEQFF
TGTGCCAGCAGCTTAACGCGAGCGGGAGGGTACAATGAGCAGTTCTTC
>TRBV20-1|.|TRBJ2-7|.
CSARTTGLFYEQYF
TGCAGTGCTAGAACGACGGGACTCTTCTACGAGCAGTACTTC
>TRBV7-3|.|TRBJ2-6|.
CASSLTHSGANVLTF
TGTGCCAGCAGCTTAACGCACTCTGGGGCCAACGTCCTGACTTTC
>TRBV2|.|TRBJ1-3|.
CASSERTSGNTIYF
TGTGCCAGCAGTGAACGCACGTCTGGAAACACCATATATTTT
>TRBV5-5|many|TRBJ1-2|.
CASRGWDGYLEGYTF
TGTGCCAGCAGGGGTTGGGACGGATACCTGGAGGGCTACACCTTC
>TRBV2|few|TRBJ2-7|TRBD2
CATKTSGSTYEQYF
TGTGCCACAAAGACTAGCGGGTCCACCTACGAGCAGTACTTC
>TRBV7-9|.|TRBJ1-5|TRBD1
CASSSDRGVQPQHF
TGTGCCAGCAGCTCCGACAGGGGTGTGCAGCCCCAGCATTTT
>TRBV6-4|.|TRBJ2-2|TRBD2
CASSSGSTGELFF
TGTGCCAGCAGTAGCGGGAGCACCGGGGAGCTGTTTTTT
>TRBV6-2/TRBV6-3|few|TRBJ2-1|.
CASSYRIGATTLRGEQFF
TGTGCCAGCAGTTATAGGATCGGAGCGACCACCTTGCGGGGTGAGCAGTTCTTC
>TRBV12-3/TRBV12-4|few|TRBJ2-1|.
CASTPVLNEQFF
TGTGCCAGCACCCCGGTCCTCAATGAGCAGTTCTTC
>TRBV18|.|TRBJ2-2|TRBD2
CASSPAGEVTGELFF
TGTGCCAGCTCACCCGCGGGAGAGGTCACCGGGGAGCTGTTTTTT
>TRBV20-1|.|TRBJ1-2|TRBD1
CSARVPGQGDDGYTF
TGCAGTGCTAGAGTTCCGGGACAGGGGGATGATGGCTACACCTTC